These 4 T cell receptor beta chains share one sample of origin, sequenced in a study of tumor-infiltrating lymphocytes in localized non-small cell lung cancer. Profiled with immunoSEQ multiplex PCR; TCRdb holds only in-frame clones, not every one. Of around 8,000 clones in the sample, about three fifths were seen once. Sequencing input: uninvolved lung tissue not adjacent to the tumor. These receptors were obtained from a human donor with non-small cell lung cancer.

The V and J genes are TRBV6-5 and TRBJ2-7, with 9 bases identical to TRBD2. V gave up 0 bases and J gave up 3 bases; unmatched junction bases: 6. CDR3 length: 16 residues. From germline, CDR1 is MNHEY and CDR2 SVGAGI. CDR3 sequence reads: CASSYSSGGLVYEQYF. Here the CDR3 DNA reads TGTGCCAGCAGTTACTCGAGCGGGGGGCTGGTCTACGAGCAGTACTTC.

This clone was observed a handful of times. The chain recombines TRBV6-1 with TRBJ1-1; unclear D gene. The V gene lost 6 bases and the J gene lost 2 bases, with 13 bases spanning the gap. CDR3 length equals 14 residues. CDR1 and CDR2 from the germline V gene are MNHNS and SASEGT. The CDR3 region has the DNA TGTGCCAGCAGAGCCGGGAATCCTAACACTGAAGCTTTCTTT. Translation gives CASRAGNPNTEAFF.

The CDR3 protein is CASSDVYTEAFF. The CDR3 DNA is TGTGCCAGCAGTGACGTTTACACTGAAGCTTTCTTT. The V and J genes are TRBV6-1 and TRBJ1-1; D gene uncertain. Deletions cut 3 bases from V and 3 bases from J, with 5 bases between. Looked up from germline, CDR1 is MNHNS and CDR2 is SASEGT. CDR3 length: 12 residues.

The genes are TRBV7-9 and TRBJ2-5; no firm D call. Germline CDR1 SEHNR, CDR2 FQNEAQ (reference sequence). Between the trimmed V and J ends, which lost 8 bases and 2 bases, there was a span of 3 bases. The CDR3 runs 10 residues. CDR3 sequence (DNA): TGTGCCAGCGGACAAGAGACCCAGTACTTC. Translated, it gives CASGQETQYF.